This T cell receptor beta chain is drawn from a study of T-cell reconstitution after alpha-beta-depleted transplantation in children. Study-wide findings and caveats: Several hundred rapidly expanded clones from non-depleted graft cells reportedly supplied alpha-beta T cells about two months post-transplant. From newly produced T cells came most of the T-cell counts and diversity one year after transplant.

Unique molecular identifiers featured in how the TCRbeta library was prepared. TCRdb re-called the PCR reads through MiXCR, storing one row per CDR3 protein. The data contain hundreds of thousands of distinct CDR3 sequences, approximately 17% of them singletons. This clonotype was seen a handful of times. Antigen unknown. Specimen: PBMCs, mostly from graft donor cells, collected 360 days after TCRalphabeta/CD19-depleted stem cell transplant. The source of this sequence is a male patient aged 2 to 10 who had a stem cell transplant for acute lymphoblastic leukemia, so the T cells may come from the graft donor.

CDR3 sequence reads: CASSLTGGRVTDTQYF. CDR3 coding DNA: TGTGCCAGCAGCTTGACGGGGGGCCGTGTCACAGATACGCAGTATTTT. The rearrangement links TRBV7-8 to TRBJ2-3; possibly TRBD2 for D (7 bases). The CDR3 is made up of 16 amino acids. The germline V and J ends were trimmed by 3 bases and 2 bases, with 15 bases remaining between them. Germline values: CDR1 SGHVS, CDR2 FQNEAQ.